These 29 T cell receptor beta chains share one sample of origin, sequenced in a study of T cell changes during pregnancy in multiple sclerosis. Assay: immunoSEQ multiplex PCR; the TCRdb copy retains only in-frame clones and omits some. The table has 55,000 to 70,000 clones, more than 75% seen once. Specimen: peripheral blood, collected in the third trimester of pregnancy. The source is a female donor in good health, enrolled as a control in a pregnancy study.

The chain couples TRBV7-2 to TRBJ1-2, with unresolved D. Deletions cut 1 base from V and 8 bases from J, with 20 bases between. There are 16 residues in the CDR3. The germline gives CDR1 SGHTA, CDR2 FQGNSA. Here the CDR3 reads CASSLDPISPPVGYTF. The CDR3 DNA reads as TGTGCCAGCAGCTTAGACCCCATTTCCCCGCCGGTCGGCTACACCTTC.

The V and J genes are TRBV6-5 and TRBJ1-1, with 11 positions matching TRBD1. The CDR3 extends over 15 amino acids. V gave up 5 bases and J gave up 6 bases; unmatched junction bases: 8. Germline V CDR1 and CDR2: MNHEY, SVGAGI. In nucleotides, the CDR3 is TGTGCCAGCAGTACCGACGGGACAGGGGGGGCTGAAGCTTTCTTT. As protein: CASSTDGTGGAEAFF.

V gene TRBV5-1 combines with J gene TRBJ2-5, with D perhaps matching TRBD1 (7 bases). The V end was cut by 5 bases, the J end by 4 bases, with 15 bases between. Germline V lookup: CDR1 SGHRS, CDR2 YFSETQ. CDR3 size: 14 residues. CDR3 bases: TGCGCCAGCAGTACAGGGGTGGGAGGAGAGACCCAGTACTTC. Encoded protein: CASSTGVGGETQYF. The full variable domain, in which reference TRBV5-1 and TRBJ2-5 provide the parts outside the CDR3, is KAGVTQTPRYLIKTRGQQVTLSCSPISGHRSVSWYQQTPGQGLQFLFEYFSETQRNKGNFPGRFSGRQFSNSRSEMNVSTLELGDSALYLCASSTGVGGETQYFGPGTRLLVL.

The chain employs TRBV4-3 and TRBJ1-1; 10 bases fit TRBD1. From germline, CDR1 is LGHNA and CDR2 YSLEER. The CDR3 sequence is 15 residues long. Trimming removed 5 bases from V and 8 bases from J; junction bases left unmatched: 11. CDR3 sequence: CASSSQTGGRTEAFF. The CDR3 DNA follows: TGCGCCAGCAGCAGCCAGACAGGGGGCCGGACAGAAGCTTTCTTT.

The gene calls are TRBV7-2 and TRBJ1-5; D is unclear. Germline values: CDR1 SGHTA, CDR2 FQGNSA. This CDR3 has 11 residues. The V and J ends lost 1 base and 9 bases respectively, with 4 bases between them. CDR3 region: CASSLGGPQHF. The CDR3, as DNA: TGTGCCAGCAGCTTAGGCGGGCCCCAGCATTTT.

This chain connects TRBV28 to TRBJ2-5; 11 bases are shared with TRBD2. The CDR3 is 17 amino acids. With 7 bases clipped from V and 5 bases from J, the junction kept 15 bases outside the gene matches. Germline V lookup: CDR1 MDHEN, CDR2 SYDVKM. CDR3 amino acids: CASKGNFIAGGRETQYF. CDR3 in DNA: TGTGCCAGCAAGGGGAACTTCATAGCGGGGGGGCGGGAGACCCAGTACTTC.

CDR3 nucleotides: TGTGCCACCGCAGGGGACCGGTCACCCCTCCACTTT. Its translation: CATAGDRSPLHF. This chain connects TRBV2 to TRBJ1-6; tentatively, D is TRBD1 (6 bases). There are 12 residues in the CDR3. The germline CDR1 and CDR2 sequences are SNHLY and FYNNEI. Deletions cut 10 bases from V and 10 bases from J, with 14 bases between.

This clone is a singleton in its sample. This chain joins TRBV5-1 and TRBJ2-2; D remains unclear. The germline V gene has CDR1 SGHRS and CDR2 YFSETQ. Trimming removed 4 bases from V and 1 base from J, with 11 bases in between. CDR3 length equals 15 residues. The CDR3 loop is CASSPADKNTGELFF. The CDR3 DNA is TGCGCCAGCAGCCCCGCCGACAAGAACACCGGGGAGCTGTTTTTT.

The J gene is TRBJ2-1, the V gene TRBV28, with 8 bases aligning to TRBD2. There are 12 residues in the CDR3. Per germline, CDR1 MDHEN and CDR2 SYDVKM. Trimming removed 4 bases from V and 12 bases from J; junction bases left unmatched: 5. CDR3 protein: CASSSLAGWQFF. DNA of the CDR3: TGTGCCAGCAGTTCGCTAGCGGGTTGGCAGTTCTTC.

The chain is built from TRBV6-5 and TRBJ2-5; D may be TRBD1 (5 bases). Trimming took 0 bases from V and 4 from J, leaving 9 bases between them. This CDR3 is built from 14 residues. The germline CDR1 and CDR2 sequences are MNHEY and SVGAGI. The chain's CDR3 is CASSYSRRGETQYF. For the CDR3, the DNA is TGTGCCAGCAGTTACTCGAGAAGGGGAGAGACCCAGTACTTC.

This clone was picked up one time. This rearrangement joins TRBV9 to TRBJ2-3; D call uncertain. Germline V gene data show CDR1 as SGDLS and CDR2 as YYNGEE. This CDR3 is built from 16 residues. Between the trimmed V and J ends, which lost 4 bases and 0 bases, there was a span of 15 bases. In DNA form, the CDR3 reads TGTGCCAGCAGCCTAAGGCCTACAGCTAGCACAGATACGCAGTATTTT. It codes for CASSLRPTASTDTQYF.

The chain couples TRBV4-2 to TRBJ1-3; 7 bases match TRBD1. The germline V gene has CDR1 LGHNA and CDR2 YNFKEQ. CDR3 size: 16 residues. V lost 0 bases, J lost 1 base, and 3 bases stayed unmatched. The CDR3 coding sequence is TGTGCCAGCAGCCAAGATTGGACAGGTTCTGGAAACACCATATATTTT. Its protein product is CASSQDWTGSGNTIYF.

This sequence joins TRBV14 and TRBJ2-1; the D is unclear. CDR3 length: 16 amino acids. Between the trimmed V and J ends, which lost 5 bases and 0 bases, there was a span of 14 bases. The V gene's germline CDR1 is SGHDN and CDR2 FVKESK. As DNA, the CDR3 is TGTGCCAGCAGCAACCCACTACCGAGCTCCTACAATGAGCAGTTCTTC. This codes for CASSNPLPSSYNEQFF.

The genes are TRBV25-1 and TRBJ2-2; D uncertain. The V and J ends lost 5 bases and 8 bases respectively, with 6 bases between them. CDR1 and CDR2 from the germline V gene are MGHDK and SYGVNS. The CDR3 has 11 residues. The CDR3, as DNA: TGTGCCAGCAGTTTCGGTGGGGAGCTGTTTTTT. Protein product: CASSFGGELFF.

The chain employs TRBV4-2 and TRBJ2-6; 8 positions match TRBD2. J lost 2 bases, V lost 1 base, and 1 base had no gene match. Per the germline V gene, CDR1 is LGHNA and CDR2 is YNFKEQ. The CDR3 sequence is 16 residues long. CDR3: CASSQGAGAGANVLTF. CDR3 in DNA: TGTGCCAGCAGCCAAGGAGCGGGGGCTGGGGCCAACGTCCTGACTTTC.

The chain is built from TRBV7-9 and TRBJ2-7; 10 bases align to TRBD1. Looked up from germline, CDR1 is SEHNR and CDR2 is FQNEAQ (reference sequence). Unmatched junction bases numbered 9, after V lost 5 bases and J lost 5 bases. The CDR3 totals 15 residues. CDR3 bases: TGTGCCAGCAGCCCACCGGGGACAGGGGAAGACGAGCAGTACTTC. It encodes CASSPPGTGEDEQYF.

The chain combines TRBV29-1 with TRBJ1-2; 8 bases are shared with TRBD1. V lost 4 bases, J lost 4 bases, and 2 bases stayed unmatched. Germline lookup yields CDR1 SQVTM and CDR2 ANQGSEA. The CDR3 spans 12 residues. The CDR3 sequence is CSVVGQGYGYTF. The CDR3 coding sequence is TGCAGCGTTGTAGGACAGGGCTATGGCTACACCTTC.

The rearrangement uses TRBV28 and TRBJ1-1; D may be TRBD1 (5 bases). Germline CDR1 and CDR2: MDHEN and SYDVKM. Deletions cut 3 bases from V and 10 bases from J, with 27 bases between. CDR3 length equals 17 residues. The CDR3 nucleotides are TGTGCCAGCAGTTTGGGGGGGACGCAGCGAGGCCCTGGGGGAGCTTTCTTT. It translates to CASSLGGTQRGPGGAFF. Complete variable domain (other parts from reference TRBV28 and TRBJ1-1): DVKVTQSSRYLVKRTGEKVFLECVQDMDHENMFWYRQDPGLGLRLIYFSYDVKMKEKGDIPEGYSVSREKKERFSLILESASTNQTSMYLCASSLGGTQRGPGGAFFGQGTRLTVV.

V gene TRBV7-9 combines with J gene TRBJ1-2; the match to TRBD1 covers 8 bases. In germline, CDR1 is SEHNR, CDR2 FQNEAQ (reference sequence). CDR3 size: 15 residues. V trimming: 5 bases; J trimming: 4 bases; junction bases outside the gene matches: 9. The CDR3 here is CASSPIDRGGYGYTF. The CDR3 DNA reads TGTGCCAGCAGCCCAATTGACAGGGGTGGCTATGGCTACACCTTC. Based on the CDR3 plus reference TRBV7-9 and TRBJ1-2, the full variable domain is DTGVSQNPRHKITKRGQNVTFRCDPISEHNRLYWYRQTLGQGPEFLTYFQNEAQLEKSRLLSDRFSAERPKGSFSTLEIQRTEQGDSAMYLCASSPIDRGGYGYTFGSGTRLTVV.

This rearrangement joins TRBV6-5 to TRBJ2-2, with 8 bases fitting TRBD1. This CDR3 is built from 14 residues. The ends lost 5 bases at V and 4 bases at J; junction bases unmatched: 3. Per germline, CDR1 MNHEY and CDR2 SVGAGI. This chain's CDR3 is CASSTDRGTGELFF. For the CDR3, the DNA is TGTGCCAGCAGTACTGACAGGGGCACCGGGGAGCTGTTTTTT.

The chain couples TRBV7-3 to TRBJ2-7; 9 positions agree with TRBD1. The CDR3 is 15 amino acids. V lost 3 bases, J lost 4 bases, and 7 bases stayed unmatched. The germline gives CDR1 SGHTA, CDR2 FQGTGA. In nucleotides, the CDR3 is TGTGCCAGCAGCTTGGGAGGGACAGGGTCTTACGAGCAGTACTTC. This encodes CASSLGGTGSYEQYF.

The chain has TRBV18 and TRBJ1-5; 8 nucleotides line up with TRBD1. Per the germline V gene, CDR1 is KGHSH and CDR2 is LQKENI. With V trimmed by 4 bases and J by 1 base, 0 bases remained unmatched. There are 14 residues in the CDR3. The CDR3 nucleotides are TGTGCCAGCTCACGGACAGGGAGCAATCAGCCCCAGCATTTT. Its protein product is CASSRTGSNQPQHF.

This chain links TRBV7-8 with TRBJ2-1; the D gene is possibly TRBD2 (5 bases). The V and J ends lost 3 bases and 6 bases respectively, with 9 bases between them. This CDR3 is built from 13 residues. Per the germline V gene, CDR1 is SGHVS and CDR2 is FQNEAQ. CDR3 sequence reads: CASSLLAFNEQFF. In DNA form, the CDR3 reads TGTGCCAGCAGCTTGCTAGCCTTCAATGAGCAGTTCTTC.

The chain combines TRBV5-4 with TRBJ2-5, with TRBD1 as a possible D gene (6 bases). Germline CDR1 SGHNT, CDR2 YYREEE (reference sequence). CDR3 length: 14 amino acids. Trimming took off 6 bases at V and 2 bases at J, with 14 bases between the two ends. In DNA form, the CDR3 reads TGTGCCAGCACCCCCGACAGGAGACAAGAGACCCAGTACTTC. It yields the protein CASTPDRRQETQYF. The whole variable domain, remainder taken from reference TRBV5-4 and TRBJ2-5, is ETGVTQSPTHLIKTRGQQVTLRCSSQSGHNTVSWYQQALGQGPQFIFQYYREEENGRGNFPPRFSGLQFPNYSSELNVNALELDDSALYLCASTPDRRQETQYFGPGTRLLVL.

CDR3 bases: TGTGCCAGCAGCCCCGGGAGACAGGGGGGCACTGAAGCTTTCTTT. Translating gives CASSPGRQGGTEAFF. The rearrangement links TRBV13 to TRBJ1-1; 9 bases align to TRBD1. Losses at the gene ends were 5 bases for V and 4 bases for J; bases not matched to a gene: 8. This CDR3 is 15 amino acids long. CDR1 is PRHDT, CDR2 FYEKMQ, per germline (reference sequence).

This chain connects TRBV7-9 to TRBJ2-6; TRBD2 agrees at 8 bases. V dropped 11 bases and J dropped 0; count of bases not matched to a gene: 12. This CDR3 comprises 17 residues. The V gene's germline CDR1 is SEHNR and CDR2 FQNEAQ (reference sequence). In nucleotides, the CDR3 is TGTGCCGGTCAGACTAGCGCGGGTAGCTCTGGGGCCAACGTCCTGACTTTC. Its translation is CAGQTSAGSSGANVLTF.

The rearrangement links TRBV7-3 to TRBJ2-6, with D uncertain. Trimming took off 2 bases at V and 0 bases at J, with 8 bases between the two ends. Germline assignment: CDR1 SGHTA and CDR2 FQGTGA. The CDR3 extends over 16 amino acids. DNA of the CDR3: TGTGCCAGCAGCTTAGACTTGCACTCTGGGGCCAACGTCCTGACTTTC. This translates into CASSLDLHSGANVLTF. Combining the CDR3 with reference TRBV7-3 and TRBJ2-6 gives the whole variable domain GAGVSQTPSNKVTEKGKYVELRCDPISGHTALYWYRQSLGQGPEFLIYFQGTGAADDSGLPNDRFFAVRPEGSVSTLKIQRTERGDSAVYLCASSLDLHSGANVLTFGAGSRLTVL.

About this clone itself: Other DNA sequences within the sample encode an identical CDR3. V usage is TRBV9 and J usage is TRBJ2-7; 8 positions agree with TRBD2. Germline V lookup: CDR1 SGDLS, CDR2 YYNGEE. The CDR3 is 15 amino acids. With 0 bases clipped from V and 3 bases from J, the junction kept 5 bases outside the gene matches. CDR3 region: CASSVGGLGGYEQYF. The DNA of the CDR3 is TGTGCCAGCAGCGTAGGGGGACTAGGGGGCTACGAGCAGTACTTC.

The chain uses TRBV7-9 and TRBJ1-4, with 11 bases fitting TRBD1. This CDR3 comprises 14 residues. CDR1 is SEHNR and CDR2 is FQNEAQ in the germline V gene (reference sequence). The ends lost 5 bases at V and 5 bases at J; junction bases unmatched: 1. CDR3 in amino acids: CASSRTGGNEKLFF. Written as DNA, the CDR3 is TGTGCCAGCAGCCGGACAGGGGGCAATGAAAAACTGTTTTTT.